A single sample gave rise to the 18 T cell receptor beta chains below, sequenced in a study of T cells after yellow fever vaccination. MiXCR, run by TCRdb on the 5' RACE reads, gives a single entry per CDR3 protein. Of roughly 320,000 distinct CDR3 sequences in the sample, around 11% were seen once. The starting material was CD4+ T cells sorted from PBMCs, obtained 45 days after the yellow fever booster vaccination. The receptor source for this set is a man aged 18 to 30 who received the YFV17D yellow fever vaccine.

This chain links TRBV2 with TRBJ1-3, with unresolved D. The V end was cut by 1 base, the J end by 0 bases, with 13 bases between. CDR1 and CDR2 from the germline V gene are SNHLY and FYNNEI. The CDR3 consists of 17 residues. CDR3 residues: CASSEEEPGYSGNTIYF. The CDR3 nucleotides are TGTGCCAGCAGTGAAGAGGAACCGGGGTACTCTGGAAACACCATATATTTT.

This clonotype was found a few times. The genes are TRBV18 and TRBJ2-5, with D unclear. This CDR3 spans 14 amino acids. Germline CDR1 reads KGHSH; CDR2 reads LQKENI. The V gene lost 3 bases and the J gene lost 2 bases, with 10 bases spanning the gap. Written as DNA, the CDR3 is TGTGCCAGCTCACCGCGGACGCAACAAGAGACCCAGTACTTC. Its translation: CASSPRTQQETQYF.

This clonotype was detected only a few times. The chain links TRBV12-3 or TRBV12-4 to TRBJ2-7, with TRBD1 matching over 7 bases. The CDR3 is 12 amino acids. Unmatched junction bases numbered 1, after V lost 8 bases and J lost 0 bases. CDR3 residues: CASGTDSYEQYF. The CDR3 DNA reads TGTGCCAGCGGGACAGACTCCTACGAGCAGTACTTC.

This clonotype was detected only a few times. The chain has TRBV29-1 and TRBJ2-6; 9 bases match TRBD1. The CDR3 is 15 residues long. V dropped 3 bases and J dropped 0; count of bases not matched to a gene: 0. Germline loops: CDR1 SQVTM, CDR2 ANQGSEA. Here the CDR3 reads CSVEGQGSGANVLTF. The CDR3 DNA sequence: TGCAGCGTTGAGGGACAGGGCTCTGGGGCCAACGTCCTGACTTTC.

This clonotype was recorded a few times. The chain has TRBV5-1 and TRBJ1-1; D is unresolved. Germline V gene data show CDR1 as SGHRS and CDR2 as YFSETQ. V lost 0 bases and J lost 1, with 10 bases in between. This CDR3 contains 15 residues. The CDR3 reads CASSLGVLGNTEAFF. The CDR3 DNA is TGCGCCAGCAGCTTGGGGGTTTTGGGGAACACTGAAGCTTTCTTT.

A few counts support this clonotype. The chain uses TRBV20-1 and TRBJ2-3; D not resolved. Germline-derived CDR1 and CDR2 are DFQATT and SNEGSKA (reference sequence). Trimming stripped 0 bases from V and 4 bases from J, with 11 bases between. There are 14 residues in the CDR3. The CDR3 region has the DNA TGCAGTGCTAGAGAAATGGAGCCGGCAGATACGCAGTATTTT. This gives the protein CSAREMEPADTQYF.

This clonotype has ten or more counts. In DNA, the CDR3 is TGTGCCAGCAGTCCGAATAGGGGACAGGGTGGGACTGAAGCTTTCTTT. This codes for CASSPNRGQGGTEAFF. The chain carries TRBV28 and TRBJ1-1; 9 bases align to TRBD1. With 5 bases clipped from V and 5 bases from J, the junction kept 12 bases outside the gene matches. The germline V gene encodes CDR1 MDHEN and CDR2 SYDVKM. This CDR3 spans 16 amino acids.

J is TRBJ2-3 and V is TRBV5-1; 7 bases line up with TRBD1. Per the germline V gene, CDR1 is SGHRS and CDR2 is YFSETQ. Trimming took 0 bases from V and 3 from J; bases not matched to a gene: 7. The length of the CDR3 is 16 residues. The DNA of the CDR3 is TGCGCCAGCAGCTTGGCCCGAGACAGGGTGACAGATACGCAGTATTTT. It codes for CASSLARDRVTDTQYF.

This clonotype was observed a few times. The chain employs TRBV6-2 or TRBV6-3 and TRBJ2-1; possible D gene TRBD2, 6 bases. This CDR3 has 16 residues. In germline, CDR1 is MNHEY, CDR2 SVGEGT. Trimming removed 4 bases from V and 7 bases from J, with 20 bases in between. CDR3 DNA sequence: TGTGCCAGCAGTTTCGGGACTGCCCGCTCGAGGAATGAGCAGTTCTTC. As protein: CASSFGTARSRNEQFF.

This clonotype was seen many times. J is TRBJ2-1 and V is TRBV7-8; 9 bases are a match to TRBD1. The CDR3 has 14 residues. J gave up 6 bases and V 5 bases, and 5 bases lay outside the gene matches. Germline CDR1 reads SGHVS; CDR2 reads FQNEAQ. The CDR3 loop reads CASSASGQGNEQFF. The CDR3 bases are TGTGCCAGCAGCGCCTCGGGACAGGGCAATGAGCAGTTCTTC.

This clonotype was observed many times. This sequence joins TRBV30 and TRBJ2-4; TRBD2 might be the D (5 bases). CDR1 is GTSNPN and CDR2 is SVGIG in the germline V gene (reference sequence). Trimming cost V 0 bases and J 4 bases, with 13 bases left between them. The CDR3 totals 15 residues. The CDR3 region is CAWSVDRRGKNIQYF. CDR3 coding DNA: TGTGCCTGGAGTGTAGATCGGAGAGGGAAAAACATTCAGTACTTC.

The sample holds many counts of this clonotype. V gene TRBV2 combines with J gene TRBJ2-3; D ambiguous. Germline CDR1 SNHLY, CDR2 FYNNEI. V lost 4 bases to trimming and J lost 2 bases, with 10 bases between them. The CDR3 spans 14 residues. This chain's CDR3 is CASSGEVYTDTQYF. In DNA form, the CDR3 reads TGTGCCAGCAGTGGAGAGGTGTACACAGATACGCAGTATTTT.

CDR3 in DNA: TGTGCCAGCAGCTTAGTTTCAGGGAGCGATCAGCCCCAGCATTTT. The encoded protein is CASSLVSGSDQPQHF. V is TRBV7-6 and J is TRBJ1-5; possibly TRBD1 for D (5 bases). CDR3 length: 15 amino acids. Per germline, CDR1 SGHVS and CDR2 FNYEAQ. Trimming took off 1 base at V and 5 bases at J, with 12 bases between the two ends.

V is TRBV4-2 and J is TRBJ1-1; TRBD1 might be the D (6 bases). Per the germline V gene, CDR1 is LGHNA and CDR2 is YNFKEQ. The ends were cut back, 0 bases at V and 10 bases at J, with 12 bases in the middle. The CDR3 has 13 residues. In nucleotides, the CDR3 is TGTGCCAGCAGCCAAGATACCGGGGGCAGAGCTTTCTTT. Its protein product is CASSQDTGGRAFF.

This chain connects TRBV5-5 to TRBJ1-5, with TRBD1 matching over 11 bases. The V and J ends lost 4 bases and 0 bases, in that order; junction bases with no gene match: 12. Germline CDR1 is SGHKS and CDR2 is YYEKEE (reference sequence). The CDR3 sequence is 19 residues long. CDR3 region: CASSDARDRGTVSNQPQHF. DNA of the CDR3: TGTGCCAGCAGCGACGCCCGGGACAGGGGGACCGTTAGCAATCAGCCCCAGCATTTT.

This clonotype occurred a few times. CDR3 DNA: TGTGCCAGCAGCTGGGAGGACGGGAGGGAGACCCAGTACTTC. It yields the protein CASSWEDGRETQYF. The chain uses TRBV5-6 and TRBJ2-5, with 7 bases aligning to TRBD2. CDR3 size: 14 residues. Germline V lookup: CDR1 SGHDT, CDR2 YYEEEE. V lost 3 bases and J lost 5; bases outside the gene matches: 7.

The rearrangement links TRBV5-1 to TRBJ2-1; TRBD2 aligns across 11 bases. V trimming: 4 bases; J trimming: 7 bases; junction bases outside the gene matches: 10. Germline assignment: CDR1 SGHRS and CDR2 YFSETQ. The CDR3 has 16 amino acids. CDR3 loop: CASSLGNSGGANEQFF. The CDR3 coding sequence is TGCGCCAGCAGCCTTGGTAATAGCGGGGGGGCGAATGAGCAGTTCTTC.

Ten or more counts support this clonotype. V gene TRBV6-5 combines with J gene TRBJ2-5; TRBD2 might be the D (6 bases). Trimming left V 5 bases short and J 5 bases short, with 18 bases between. Germline loops: CDR1 MNHEY, CDR2 SVGAGI. The CDR3 extends over 15 amino acids. In nucleotides, the CDR3 is TGTGCCAGCAGTCGCGGGAAAGAAGGAGGGGAGACCCAGTACTTC. This encodes CASSRGKEGGETQYF.